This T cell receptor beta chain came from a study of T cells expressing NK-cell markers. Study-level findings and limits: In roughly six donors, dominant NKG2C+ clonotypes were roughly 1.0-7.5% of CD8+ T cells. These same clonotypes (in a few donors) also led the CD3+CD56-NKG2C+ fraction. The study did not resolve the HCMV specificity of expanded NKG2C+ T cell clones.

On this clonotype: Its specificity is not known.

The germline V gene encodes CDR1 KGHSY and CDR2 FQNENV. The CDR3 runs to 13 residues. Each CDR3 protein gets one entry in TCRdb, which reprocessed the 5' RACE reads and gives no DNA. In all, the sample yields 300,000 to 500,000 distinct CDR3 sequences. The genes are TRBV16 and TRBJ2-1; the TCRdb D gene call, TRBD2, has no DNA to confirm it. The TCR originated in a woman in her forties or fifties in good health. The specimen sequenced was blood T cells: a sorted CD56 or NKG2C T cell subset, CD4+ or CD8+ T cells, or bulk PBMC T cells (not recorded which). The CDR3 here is CASSLGLAPEQFF.